The T cell receptor (beta chain) under discussion was sequenced for a study of T cell changes during pregnancy in multiple sclerosis. Germline CDR1 is SNHLY and CDR2 is FYNNEI. The CDR3 is 14 amino acids. Trimming took off 5 bases at V and 8 bases at J, with 18 bases between the two ends. Method: immunoSEQ multiplex PCR; TCRdb's copy keeps in-frame clones and lacks some. The sample includes tens of thousands of clones, roughly 93% of them seen just once. Sequences were derived from peripheral blood, sampled in the third trimester of pregnancy. The chain has TRBV2 and TRBJ1-2; maybe TRBD1 (5 bases). The TCR sequence derives from a female donor with multiple sclerosis, enrolled in a pregnancy study. The CDR3 reads CASSPRETYAGYTF. The DNA for the CDR3 is TGTGCCAGCAGTCCCAGGGAAACCTACGCCGGCTACACCTTC.